This T cell receptor (beta chain) stems from a study of OX40 agonist ivuxolimab in advanced cancers. Study conclusions and caveats: CD8+ T cells (on average) carried more expanded clones than CD4+ T cells.

Clones were sequenced by immunoSEQ multiplex PCR, and TCRdb holds only the in-frame ones, with some missing. The sample includes about 84,000 clones, 85% to 95% of them seen just once. CDR1 SGHDT and CDR2 YYEEEE come from the germline V gene. This CDR3 contains 15 residues. Deletions cut 1 base from V and 7 bases from J, with 15 bases between. In the case of this clone: No antigen is known for it.

The TCR originated in an adult with an advanced solid tumor such as melanoma, head and neck, liver or kidney cancer. The chain is built from TRBV5-6 and TRBJ2-1; maybe TRBD2 (5 bases). The sequenced sample was CD4+ or CD8+ T cells sorted from blood, obtained in a trial of the OX40 agonist ivuxolimab. The CDR3, as DNA: TGTGCCAGCAGCTTGTTAGCTAGCTCGGGGAATGAGCAGTTCTTC. Its protein is CASSLLASSGNEQFF.